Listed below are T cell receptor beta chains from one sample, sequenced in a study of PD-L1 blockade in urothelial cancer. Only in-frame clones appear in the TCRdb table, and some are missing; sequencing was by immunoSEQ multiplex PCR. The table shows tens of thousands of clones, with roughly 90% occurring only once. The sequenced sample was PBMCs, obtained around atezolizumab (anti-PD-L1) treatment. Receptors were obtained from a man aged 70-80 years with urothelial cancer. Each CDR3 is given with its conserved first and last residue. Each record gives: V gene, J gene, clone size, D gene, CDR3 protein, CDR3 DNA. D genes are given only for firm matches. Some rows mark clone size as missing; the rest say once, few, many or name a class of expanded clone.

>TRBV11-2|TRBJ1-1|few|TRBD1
CASSLGQGNTEAFF
TGTGCCAGCAGCTTAGGACAGGGAAACACTGAAGCTTTCTTT
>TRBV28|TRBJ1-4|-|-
CASSQGTNEKLFF
TGTGCCAGCAGCCAGGGGACTAATGAAAAACTGTTTTTT
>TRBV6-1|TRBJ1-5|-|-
CASSVGPGDPPQHF
TGTGCCAGCAGTGTAGGTCCAGGGGATCCGCCGCAGCATTTT
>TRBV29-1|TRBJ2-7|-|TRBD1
CSVAPGQLYEQYF
TGCAGCGTAGCCCCGGGACAGCTTTACGAGCAGTACTTC
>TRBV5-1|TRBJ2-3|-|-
CASSLLPQGSSTDTQYF
TGCGCCAGCAGCTTGCTGCCGCAGGGTAGTAGCACAGATACGCAGTATTTT
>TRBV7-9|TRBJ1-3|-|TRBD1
CASSARDRISTIYF
TGTGCCAGCAGCGCCCGGGACAGGATCAGCACCATATATTTT
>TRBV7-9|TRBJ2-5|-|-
CASSLLFYQETQYF
TGTGCCAGCAGCTTACTTTTTTACCAAGAGACCCAGTACTTC
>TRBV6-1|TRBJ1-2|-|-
CASLRQANGYGYTF
TGTGCCAGCCTCCGACAGGCCAACGGCTATGGCTACACCTTC
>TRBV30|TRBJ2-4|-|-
CAWSGTGHVTF
TGTGCCTGGAGTGGAACGGGACACGTAACTTTC
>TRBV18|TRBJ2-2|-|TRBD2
CASSPGTSGNTGELFF
TGTGCCAGCTCACCAGGGACTAGCGGGAACACCGGGGAGCTGTTTTTT
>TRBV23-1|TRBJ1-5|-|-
CASTPRGGGDQPQHF
TGCGCCAGCACCCCAAGGGGAGGGGGGGATCAGCCCCAGCATTTT
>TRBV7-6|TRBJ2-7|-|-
CASSLARGRNYEQYF
TGTGCCAGCAGCTTAGCGCGAGGGAGGAACTACGAGCAGTACTTC
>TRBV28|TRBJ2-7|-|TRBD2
CASSTRAGVPYEQYF
TGTGCCAGCAGTACCCGAGCGGGAGTTCCCTACGAGCAGTACTTC
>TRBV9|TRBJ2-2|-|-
CASSVRPGRGSTGELFF
TGTGCCAGCAGCGTTCGACCAGGCAGGGGTAGTACCGGGGAGCTGTTTTTT
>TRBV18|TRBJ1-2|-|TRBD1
CASSPSDRWLAESYGYTF
TGTGCCAGCTCACCGTCGGACAGGTGGCTCGCCGAGAGCTATGGCTACACCTTC
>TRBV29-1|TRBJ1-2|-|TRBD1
CSVFRDRGVRTF
TGCAGCGTATTTCGGGACAGGGGGGTTCGAACCTTC
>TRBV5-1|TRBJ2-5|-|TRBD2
CASSLGGGLAGGETQYF
TGCGCCAGCAGCTTGGGAGGAGGACTAGCGGGAGGAGAGACCCAGTACTTC
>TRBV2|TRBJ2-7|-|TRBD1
CAIRVRTGDSYEQYF
TGTGCCATTAGAGTGCGGACAGGGGATAGCTACGAGCAGTACTTC
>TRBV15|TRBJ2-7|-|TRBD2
CATSREIAGTYEQYF
TGTGCCACCAGCAGAGAAATAGCGGGGACCTACGAGCAGTACTTC
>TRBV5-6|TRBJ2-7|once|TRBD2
CASSLRLAGGTEQYF
TGTGCCAGCAGCTTGAGGTTGGCGGGAGGAACCGAGCAGTACTTC
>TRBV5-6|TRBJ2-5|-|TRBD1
CASRVAGGSKETQYF
TGTGCCAGCAGGGTGGCAGGGGGCTCCAAAGAGACCCAGTACTTC
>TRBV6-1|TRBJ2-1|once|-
CASSEGERRYNEQFF
TGTGCCAGCAGTGAAGGGGAGAGACGTTACAATGAGCAGTTCTTC
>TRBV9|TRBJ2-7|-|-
CASSVGQGLGGEQYF
TGTGCCAGCAGCGTGGGGCAGGGCCTTGGTGGCGAGCAGTACTTC
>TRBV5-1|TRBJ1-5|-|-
CASSPGHSNQPQHF
TGCGCCAGCAGCCCCGGACATAGCAATCAGCCCCAGCATTTT
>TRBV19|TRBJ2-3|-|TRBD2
CATSIAGAKDTQYF
TGTGCCACCTCAATAGCGGGAGCTAAGGATACGCAGTATTTT
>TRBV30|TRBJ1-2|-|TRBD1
CAWTPDRGLGGYTF
TGTGCCTGGACCCCGGACAGGGGTTTAGGTGGCTACACCTTC
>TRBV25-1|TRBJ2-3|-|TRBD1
CASSERGTGGPDTQYF
TGTGCCAGCAGTGAACGGGGGACAGGGGGCCCAGATACGCAGTATTTT
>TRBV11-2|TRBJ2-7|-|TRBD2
CASSLISGSYEQYF
TGTGCCAGCAGCTTAATTAGCGGGAGTTACGAGCAGTACTTC
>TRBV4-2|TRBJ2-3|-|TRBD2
CASSQIAGGGADTQYF
TGTGCCAGCAGCCAAATAGCGGGAGGGGGCGCAGATACGCAGTATTTT
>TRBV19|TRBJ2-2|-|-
CASSIEAAELFF
TGTGCCAGTAGTATAGAGGCGGCCGAGCTGTTTTTT
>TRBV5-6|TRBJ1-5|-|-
CASSSGLINQPQHF
TGTGCCAGCAGCTCGGGACTGATCAATCAGCCCCAGCATTTT
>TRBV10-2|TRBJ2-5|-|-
CASSELETQYF
TGCGCCAGCAGTGAGCTGGAGACCCAGTACTTC
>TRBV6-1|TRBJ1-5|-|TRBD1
CASRGDRGPNQPQHF
TGTGCCAGCAGAGGGGACAGGGGCCCCAATCAGCCCCAGCATTTT
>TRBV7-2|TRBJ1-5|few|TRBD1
CASSLGTGYTKSQPQHF
TGTGCCAGCAGCTTAGGGACAGGGTATACTAAAAGCCAGCCCCAGCATTTT
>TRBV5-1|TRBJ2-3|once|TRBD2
CASSRSTSGASTDTQYF
TGCGCCAGCAGCCGTAGTACTAGCGGAGCTAGCACAGATACGCAGTATTTT
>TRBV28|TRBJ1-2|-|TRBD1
CASTLGQGISGYTF
TGTGCCAGCACTCTCGGACAGGGTATTTCTGGCTACACCTTC
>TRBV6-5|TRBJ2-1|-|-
CASSYGWYNEQFF
TGTGCCAGCAGTTACGGCTGGTACAATGAGCAGTTCTTC
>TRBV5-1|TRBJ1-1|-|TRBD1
CASSLAGGSTEAFF
TGCGCCAGCAGCTTGGCAGGGGGCTCTACTGAAGCTTTCTTT
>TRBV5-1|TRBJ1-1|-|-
CASWEGRATGEAFF
TGCGCCAGCTGGGAGGGTAGAGCGACCGGTGAAGCTTTCTTT
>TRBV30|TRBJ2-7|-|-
CAWTGHPLPSYEQYF
TGTGCCTGGACCGGACACCCGTTGCCCTCCTACGAGCAGTACTTC
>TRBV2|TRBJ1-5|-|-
CASSDQGRVSQPQHF
TGTGCCAGCAGTGACCAGGGTAGGGTGAGTCAGCCCCAGCATTTT
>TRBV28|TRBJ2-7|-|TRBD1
CASLEGARYEQYF
TGTGCCAGCTTAGAGGGGGCGAGATACGAGCAGTACTTC
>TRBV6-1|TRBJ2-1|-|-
CASSRDFTYNEQFF
TGTGCCAGCAGCCGGGACTTCACCTACAATGAGCAGTTCTTC
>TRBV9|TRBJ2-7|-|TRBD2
CASSLGSGLAGSEQYF
TGTGCCAGCAGCTTGGGATCGGGACTAGCGGGATCCGAGCAGTACTTC
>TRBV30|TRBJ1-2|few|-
CAWSARQDDGYTF
TGTGCCTGGAGTGCCCGCCAGGATGATGGCTACACCTTC
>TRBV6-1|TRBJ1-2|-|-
CASRGGTNYGYTF
TGTGCCAGCAGGGGGGGGACTAACTATGGCTACACCTTC
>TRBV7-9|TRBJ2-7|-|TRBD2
CASSRTSVDEQYF
TGTGCCAGCAGCCGGACTAGCGTCGACGAGCAGTACTTC
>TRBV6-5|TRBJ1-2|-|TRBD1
CASSYAGQAGYTF
TGTGCCAGCAGTTACGCAGGACAGGCGGGCTACACCTTC
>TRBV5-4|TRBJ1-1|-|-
CASSLVGGSSAFF
TGTGCCAGCAGCTTGGTTGGGGGGAGTTCGGCTTTCTTT
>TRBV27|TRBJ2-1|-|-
CASSLTYSTGYNEQFF
TGTGCCAGCAGTTTAACTTACTCGACAGGTTACAATGAGCAGTTCTTC
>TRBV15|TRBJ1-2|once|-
CATSRDGSGGSGEYGYTF
TGTGCCACCAGCAGAGATGGAAGCGGAGGATCCGGGGAATATGGCTACACCTTC
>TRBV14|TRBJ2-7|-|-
CASSRTSLPPQYF
TGTGCCAGCAGCCGGACTTCCCTCCCTCCGCAGTACTTC
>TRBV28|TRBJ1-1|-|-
CASSLLSLRQGRGGTEAFF
TGTGCCAGCAGCCTTCTTTCGTTGCGGCAGGGTCGGGGGGGCACTGAAGCTTTCTTT
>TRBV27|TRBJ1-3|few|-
CASSRQGRGFSGNTIYF
TGTGCCAGCAGTCGGCAGGGCAGGGGTTTCTCTGGAAACACCATATATTTT
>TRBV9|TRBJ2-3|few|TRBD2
CASSPLAGARGGTQYF
TGTGCCAGCAGCCCACTAGCGGGAGCCCGGGGGGGGACGCAGTATTTT
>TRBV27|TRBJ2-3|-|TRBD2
CASSVSGSSTDTQYF
TGTGCCAGCAGTGTTAGCGGGAGCAGCACAGATACGCAGTATTTT
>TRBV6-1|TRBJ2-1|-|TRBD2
CASSEASGLAGGTYNEQFF
TGTGCCAGCAGTGAAGCGAGTGGGTTGGCGGGAGGCACCTACAATGAGCAGTTCTTC
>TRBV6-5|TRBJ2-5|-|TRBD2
CASSGLAGGVETQYF
TGTGCCAGCAGTGGACTAGCGGGAGGAGTAGAGACCCAGTACTTC
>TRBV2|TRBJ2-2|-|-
CASSEEGATGELFF
TGTGCCAGCAGTGAAGAGGGAGCCACCGGGGAGCTGTTTTTT
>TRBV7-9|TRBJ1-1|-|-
CASSTTESSTEAFF
TGTGCCAGCAGCACGACAGAGTCTTCCACTGAAGCTTTCTTT